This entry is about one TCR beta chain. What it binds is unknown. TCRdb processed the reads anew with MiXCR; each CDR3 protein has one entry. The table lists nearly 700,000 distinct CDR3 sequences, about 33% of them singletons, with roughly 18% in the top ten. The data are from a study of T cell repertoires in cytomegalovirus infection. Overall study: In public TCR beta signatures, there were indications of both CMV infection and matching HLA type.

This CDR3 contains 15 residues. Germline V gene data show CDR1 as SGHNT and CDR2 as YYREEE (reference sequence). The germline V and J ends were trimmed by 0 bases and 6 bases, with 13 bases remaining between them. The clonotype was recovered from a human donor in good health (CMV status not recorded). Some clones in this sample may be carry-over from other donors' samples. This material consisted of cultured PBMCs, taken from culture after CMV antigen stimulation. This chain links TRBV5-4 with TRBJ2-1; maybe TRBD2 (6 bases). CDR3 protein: CASSLDLMGGNEQFF. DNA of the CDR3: TGTGCCAGCAGCTTGGACTTGATGGGGGGCAATGAGCAGTTCTTC.